This is a list of T cell receptor beta chains from one sample in a study of cytomegalovirus exposure and HLA in healthy donors. Some clones are missing from TCRdb's copy, which holds only in-frame ones; the method was immunoSEQ multiplex PCR. This sample yields 130,000 to 150,000 clones, of which about 80% are seen a single time; about 2.2% belongs to the top ten. The sequenced material came from PBMCs. The receptors shown here come from a woman aged 18-30 years in good health and CMV-seropositive. CDR3s include the opening cysteine and the closing phenylalanine or tryptophan. The D gene is left open where the match is weak. Only some rows state a clone size, as once, few, many or a class for expanded clones.

D gene	J gene	clone size	V gene	CDR3 protein	CDR3 DNA
-	TRBJ2-3	few	TRBV6-6	CASNHGGTSTDTQYF	TGTGCCAGTAACCATGGGGGGACTAGCACAGATACGCAGTATTTT
TRBD2	TRBJ2-7	-	TRBV2	CASSVERGVSYEQYF	TGTGCCAGCAGCGTCGAGCGGGGGGTCTCCTACGAGCAGTACTTC
-	TRBJ1-2	-	TRBV6-1	CASSTNGETNYGYTF	TGTGCCAGCAGTACCAACGGGGAGACGAACTATGGCTACACCTTC
-	TRBJ2-7	few	TRBV2	CASSEPGLSYEQYF	TGTGCCAGCAGCGAACCGGGACTCTCCTACGAGCAGTACTTC
-	TRBJ1-6	-	TRBV27	CASMSAGKVGDSPLHF	TGTGCCAGCATGTCCGCGGGGAAGGTCGGTGATTCACCCCTCCACTTT
-	TRBJ1-5	-	TRBV19	CASTPSGGPQHF	TGTGCCAGTACCCCGTCGGGGGGGCCCCAGCATTTT
TRBD1	TRBJ2-7	-	TRBV5-6	CASSSGTGGPYEQYF	TGTGCCAGCAGCTCCGGGACAGGGGGTCCCTACGAGCAGTACTTC
-	TRBJ1-2	-	TRBV27	CASRLNSGGLTFYGYTF	TGTGCCAGCAGGCTAAATTCGGGGGGCCTAACTTTCTATGGCTACACCTTC
-	TRBJ1-5	-	TRBV28	CASSLYDSSNQPQHF	TGTGCCAGCAGTTTATACGACAGTAGCAATCAGCCCCAGCATTTT
-	TRBJ1-1	-	TRBV7-6	CASSLALNTEAFF	TGTGCCAGCAGCTTAGCCTTGAACACTGAAGCTTTCTTT
TRBD1	TRBJ1-2	-	TRBV5-5	CASSGQTGIASNGYTF	TGTGCCAGCAGCGGACAGACAGGGATTGCATCAAACGGCTACACCTTC